This paragraph covers one TCR beta chain sequence. The antigen remains unidentified. This sample is drawn from a study of blood T cells in healthy people across ages. General observations from the study: Higher diversity, along with more naive CD4+ cells, distinguished long-lived donors from aged donors.

The use of a sample-barcoded 5' primer and a J-beta primer mix characterized a second PCR of about 7 to 12 cycles. TCRdb recomputed calls from the 5' RACE reads with MiXCR, one row per CDR3 protein. The repertoire holds some 1.4 million distinct CDR3 sequences, around 42% seen once, with less than 8% in the top ten. Trimming stripped 0 bases from V and 7 bases from J, with 13 bases between. Germline-derived CDR1 and CDR2 are SGHTA and FQGNSA. This CDR3 region has 15 residues. The chain carries TRBV7-2 and TRBJ1-5; the D gene is possibly TRBD1 (5 bases). The sequence was obtained from a woman between 18 and 29 years old in good health. Sample: blood. This CDR3 reads CASSLAGGQGQPQHF. The CDR3 DNA is TGTGCCAGCAGCTTAGCGGGGGGTCAGGGCCAGCCCCAGCATTTT.